This T cell receptor beta chain was sequenced for a study of shared clonotypes between healthy human individuals. Donors comprised healthy HIV-negative adults lacking recent acute infections or vaccinations. V was clipped by 1 base and J by 9 bases, with 18 bases between them. This CDR3 spans 15 amino acids. Germline CDR1 is SEHNR and CDR2 is FQNEAQ (reference sequence). The method was immunoSEQ multiplex PCR; TCRdb's version includes in-frame clones alone and lacks a portion of them. The data contain around 500,000 clones, 78% of them singletons. The sequenced material came from PBMCs. This receptor was obtained from a middle-aged woman in good health. Some clones in this sample may be carry-over from other donors' samples. This sequence joins TRBV7-9 and TRBJ2-5, with D hard to call. The CDR3 region is CASSLGGATRRAQYF. The CDR3 bases are TGTGCCAGCAGCTTAGGAGGCGCAACGAGAAGGGCCCAGTACTTC.